These T cell receptor beta chains were read from a single sample in a study of blood T cell repertoires in COVID-19. Sequencing was performed with immunoSEQ multiplex PCR; in TCRdb, only in-frame clones are kept and a portion is missing. The sample carries 150,000 to 200,000 clones, around 83% recorded once. Specimen: peripheral blood. These receptors were collected from a woman older than 75 in a cohort sampled during active or convalescent COVID-19. Each CDR3 is given with its conserved first and last residue. D genes are given only for firm matches. Clone size appears in some rows only: once, few, many, or a class for an expanded clone.

>TRBD1|TRBJ2-1|15|TRBV27|NA
CASSLEGAPYNEQFF
TGTGCCAGCAGTTTAGAGGGGGCACCCTACAATGAGCAGTTCTTC
>NA|TRBJ1-2|14|TRBV6-5|NA
CASTRTGGSYGYTF
TGTGCCAGCACTAGGACGGGGGGCTCCTATGGCTACACCTTC
>NA|TRBJ1-3|13|TRBV9|NA
CASSVRAGNTIYF
TGTGCCAGCAGCGTCAGGGCTGGAAACACCATATATTTT
>TRBD1|TRBJ1-2|11|TRBV29-1|NA
CSVATGGSYTF
TGCAGCGTCGCGACAGGGGGTAGCTACACCTTC
>NA|TRBJ2-1|16|TRBV27|NA
CASSLVGVPSYNEQFF
TGTGCCAGCAGTTTAGTGGGAGTCCCCTCCTACAATGAGCAGTTCTTC
>TRBD1|TRBJ1-2|16|TRBV6-4|once
CASSDYRQGRNYGYTF
TGTGCCAGCAGTGACTATAGACAGGGACGCAACTATGGCTACACCTTC
>NA|TRBJ1-4|16|TRBV5-1|NA
CASSLGVQGSGEKLFF
TGCGCCAGCAGCTTGGGGGTACAGGGATCGGGCGAAAAACTGTTTTTT
>TRBD2|TRBJ2-7|16|TRBV5-4|NA
CASSPGGFGGEGEQYF
TGTGCCAGCAGCCCGGGGGGGTTCGGGGGTGAGGGCGAGCAGTACTTC
>NA|TRBJ1-5|15|TRBV20-1|NA
CSASWAEHSNQPQHF
TGCAGTGCTAGTTGGGCAGAACATAGCAATCAGCCCCAGCATTTT
>TRBD1|TRBJ2-7|13|TRBV27|NA
CASKGQGFHEQYF
TGTGCCAGCAAGGGACAGGGGTTCCACGAGCAGTACTTC
>NA|TRBJ1-3|15|TRBV9|NA
CASSGGGRSGNTIYF
TGTGCCAGCTCTGGGGGAGGTCGCTCTGGAAACACCATATATTTT
>TRBD2|TRBJ2-7|17|TRBV9|NA
CASSLTTSGGTTYEQYF
TGTGCCAGCAGCCTTACGACTAGCGGGGGGACGACCTACGAGCAGTACTTC
>TRBD2|TRBJ2-5|15|TRBV10-3|NA
CAIGKLAGREETQYF
TGTGCCATCGGAAAGCTAGCGGGGAGGGAAGAGACCCAGTACTTC
>TRBD1|TRBJ1-2|14|TRBV19|NA
CASSIPRDRVGYTF
TGTGCCAGTAGTATCCCCCGGGACAGGGTTGGCTACACCTTC
>NA|TRBJ1-5|14|TRBV5-4|NA
CASSSAGEDQPQHF
TGTGCCAGCAGCTCTGCAGGGGAAGATCAGCCCCAGCATTTT
>NA|TRBJ1-6|15|TRBV5-1|NA
CASSLERGGNSPLHF
TGCGCCAGCAGCTTGGAAAGGGGGGGGAATTCACCCCTCCACTTT
>NA|TRBJ1-5|16|TRBV5-3|NA
CSPFGGRAYSNQPQHF
TGTTCACCATTCGGGGGACGGGCTTATAGCAATCAGCCCCAGCATTTT
>NA|TRBJ1-1|14|TRBV7-2|NA
CASSFQGMNTEAFF
TGTGCCAGCAGCTTTCAGGGGATGAACACTGAAGCTTTCTTT
>TRBD1|TRBJ1-6|15|TRBV7-2|NA
CASSSRTGINSPLHF
TGTGCCAGCAGCTCCCGGACAGGGATTAATTCACCCCTCCACTTT
>NA|TRBJ1-1|15|TRBV30|NA
CAWSVPDTRGSVAFF
TGTGCCTGGAGTGTACCTGACACGCGCGGGTCAGTGGCTTTCTTT
>TRBD1|TRBJ2-3|15|TRBV5-1|NA
CASSLGDRSTDTQYF
TGCGCCAGCAGCTTGGGGGACAGAAGCACAGATACGCAGTATTTT
>TRBD1|TRBJ2-7|14|TRBV9|NA
CASSISTGAGEQYF
TGTGCCAGCAGCATATCGACAGGGGCAGGCGAGCAGTACTTC
>TRBD2|TRBJ2-7|14|TRBV2|NA
CASRGLAGIYEQYF
TGTGCCAGCAGGGGACTAGCGGGGATATACGAGCAGTACTTC
>TRBD2|TRBJ2-1|15|TRBV9|NA
CASSAGTGTSDEQFF
TGTGCCAGCAGCGCCGGAACCGGGACTAGCGATGAGCAGTTCTTC
>NA|TRBJ1-2|16|TRBV10-3|NA
CAISESLGGLNYGYTF
TGTGCCATCAGTGAGTCGCTGGGAGGGCTGAACTATGGCTACACCTTC
>TRBD1|TRBJ1-1|13|TRBV5-4|NA
CASSGQVNTEAFF
TGTGCCAGCAGCGGACAGGTGAACACTGAAGCTTTCTTT
>NA|TRBJ2-5|15|TRBV9|NA
CASSVGSRIQETQYF
TGTGCCAGCAGCGTAGGCTCCAGAATCCAAGAGACCCAGTACTTC
>TRBD1|TRBJ1-1|14|TRBV19|once
CASTTRGSNTEAFF
TGTGCCAGTACCACCAGGGGGAGTAACACTGAAGCTTTCTTT
>TRBD1|TRBJ1-2|13|TRBV6-5|NA
CASRTGANYGYTF
TGTGCCAGCAGGACAGGGGCTAACTATGGCTACACCTTC
>TRBD2|TRBJ2-7|14|TRBV18|NA
CASSLAGGNYEQYF
TGTGCCAGCTCACTAGCGGGGGGGAACTACGAGCAGTACTTC
>NA|TRBJ1-2|13|TRBV6-1|NA
CASSEVGNYGYTF
TGTGCCAGCAGTGAGGTCGGGAACTATGGCTACACCTTC
>TRBD1|TRBJ2-1|15|TRBV24-1|NA
CATSDTGQEYNEQFF
TGTGCCACCAGTGACACCGGACAGGAATACAATGAGCAGTTCTTC
>NA|TRBJ1-2|15|TRBV5-1|NA
CASSLEWGRGYGYTF
TGCGCCAGCAGCTTGGAATGGGGCAGGGGCTATGGCTACACCTTC
>NA|TRBJ1-1|11|TRBV6-5|NA
CASQGNTEAFF
TGTGCCAGCCAGGGGAACACTGAAGCTTTCTTT
>NA|TRBJ1-6|13|TRBV6-1|NA
CASSEGRNSPLHF
TGTGCCAGCAGTGAAGGGAGAAATTCACCCCTCCACTTT
>TRBD2|TRBJ2-1|16|TRBV6-2/TRBV6-3|NA
CASRPSGGAEYNEQFF
TGTGCCAGCAGGCCTAGCGGGGGGGCGGAATACAATGAGCAGTTCTTC
>NA|TRBJ2-7|12|TRBV5-1|NA
CASSRDFYEQYF
TGCGCCAGCAGCCGGGACTTTTACGAGCAGTACTTC
>TRBD2|TRBJ2-1|15|TRBV2|NA
CASSKTSGGNNEQFF
TGTGCCAGCAGCAAGACTAGCGGGGGGAACAATGAGCAGTTCTTC
>TRBD1|TRBJ1-5|15|TRBV4-3|NA
CASSRDRGYNQPQHF
TGCGCCAGCAGTCGAGACAGGGGCTACAATCAGCCCCAGCATTTT
>NA|TRBJ1-6|16|TRBV4-3|NA
CASSSSGGSLGSPLHF
TGCGCCAGCAGCTCTTCGGGGGGCAGCCTGGGATCACCCCTCCACTTT
>TRBD2|TRBJ2-3|15|TRBV6-5|NA
CASSYTSGGRDTQYF
TGTGCCAGCAGCTACACTAGCGGGGGGAGGGATACGCAGTATTTT
>NA|TRBJ2-7|15|TRBV5-1|NA
CASSPGGSEAYEQYF
TGCGCCAGCAGCCCTGGAGGCAGCGAAGCCTACGAGCAGTACTTC
>TRBD2|TRBJ2-4|15|TRBV24-1|NA
CATSEGGGAKNIQYF
TGTGCCACCAGTGAGGGCGGGGGAGCCAAAAACATTCAGTACTTC
>NA|TRBJ1-2|15|TRBV7-2|NA
CASSSPAGRPYGYTF
TGTGCCAGCAGCTCCCCGGCAGGGCGCCCCTATGGCTACACCTTC
>TRBD2|TRBJ2-2|16|TRBV10-1|once
CASSYLAGVNTGELFF
TGCGCCAGCAGTTACTTAGCGGGAGTGAACACCGGGGAGCTGTTTTTT
>NA|TRBJ1-1|14|TRBV11-3|NA
CASSLVSGSAEAFF
TGTGCCAGCAGCTTAGTATCGGGGAGCGCTGAAGCTTTCTTT
>TRBD1|TRBJ2-1|14|TRBV18|NA
CASSPSGQGAPGFF
TGTGCCAGCTCACCCTCGGGACAGGGGGCTCCCGGGTTCTTC
>TRBD2|TRBJ2-1|14|TRBV10-3|NA
CAISVGGRADEQFF
TGTGCCATCAGTGTAGGTGGGAGGGCGGATGAGCAGTTCTTC
>TRBD2|TRBJ2-3|14|TRBV27|NA
CASSFGGGKDTQYF
TGTGCCAGCAGTTTCGGCGGGGGGAAAGATACGCAGTATTTT
>NA|TRBJ2-4|15|TRBV7-2|NA
CASSLDGQPKNIQYF
TGTGCCAGCAGCTTGGACGGACAGCCCAAAAACATTCAGTACTTC
>TRBD1|TRBJ2-1|17|TRBV3-1/TRBV3-2|NA
CASSQVTGTGGYNEQFF
TGTGCCAGCAGCCAAGTGACCGGGACAGGGGGCTACAATGAGCAGTTCTTC
>NA|TRBJ2-7|14|TRBV2|NA
CASSIFLTPYEQYF
TGTGCCAGCAGTATCTTTCTTACTCCCTACGAGCAGTACTTC
>NA|TRBJ2-7|13|TRBV28|NA
CASSYSRTPRGYF
TGTGCCAGCAGTTACTCGCGGACCCCGCGGGGGTACTTC
>NA|TRBJ2-6|12|TRBV29-1|once
CSVKEGANVLTF
TGCAGCGTTAAGGAGGGGGCCAACGTCCTGACTTTC
>TRBD2|TRBJ2-3|15|TRBV10-2|NA
CASGLSGRGTDTQYF
TGCGCCAGCGGCCTTAGCGGGAGAGGCACAGATACGCAGTATTTT
>TRBD1|TRBJ1-5|15|TRBV19|NA
CASTLDRGGNQPQHF
TGTGCCAGTACTCTCGACAGGGGAGGTAATCAGCCCCAGCATTTT
>NA|TRBJ1-5|15|TRBV2|once
CASRHRVGGNQPQHF
TGTGCCAGCAGGCACAGGGTGGGAGGCAATCAGCCCCAGCATTTT
>TRBD1|TRBJ2-1|16|TRBV27|few
CASSLRDRGLYNEQFF
TGTGCCAGCAGTTTACGGGACAGGGGGCTATACAATGAGCAGTTCTTC